Given below is one T cell receptor beta chain in context. Its antigen is as yet unknown. CDR1 is SNHLY, CDR2 FYNNEI, per germline. The CDR3 loop spans 12 amino acids. V was pared by 7 bases and J by 0 bases, with 6 bases between. This sample stems from a study of siplizumab effects on memory and regulatory T cells. Notes on the study in general: Unstimulated subset assignment was obtained for only a minor fraction of alloreactive clones. Naive versus memory phenotype went unassigned for roughly 75-97% of proliferating CD4+ or CD8+ clones.

Assays captured about 10^5 TCR templates per sample. Only in-frame clones appear in the TCRdb table, and some are missing; sequencing was by immunoSEQ multiplex PCR. This table holds roughly 75,000 clones, roughly 93% found once. The specimen was CD8+ T cells sorted from blood. The V gene is TRBV2, the J gene TRBJ1-1, with D uncertain. The sequence was collected from a human donor in good health. CDR3 region: CASNQMNTEAFF. The CDR3 nucleotides are TGTGCCAGCAATCAGATGAACACTGAAGCTTTCTTT.